This T cell receptor beta chain was profiled in a study of T cells in Graves' hyperthyroidism and ophthalmopathy. Overall study: Peripheral blood was drawn at first diagnosis, prior to all treatment.

Amplification targeted TCR beta CDR3 regions from RNA transcripts. A set of HTBI primers served as the primers for a first-round RT-PCR of the TCR CDR3. Each CDR3 protein gets one entry after TCRdb re-called the multiplex PCR reads with MiXCR. The repertoire consists of more than 650,000 distinct CDR3 sequences, with 12% to 15% occurring once and the leading ten covering about 9.4%. Trimming removed 5 bases from V and 1 base from J, with 15 bases in between. The CDR3 loop spans 15 amino acids. The germline gives CDR1 MNHEY, CDR2 SMNVEV (reference sequence). If no ophthalmopathy progression occurred within 18 months, Graves' hyperthyroidism was stable. Extraction of PBMCs used 10 ml of fresh peripheral blood. This clonotype was seen at least ten times. Antigen unknown. Regarding the study as a whole: The model predicted ophthalmopathy a median roughly 6.3 months before onset.

This clonotype was obtained from a woman between 18 and 29 years old with Graves' hyperthyroidism. Material for sequencing was blood. The rearrangement joins TRBV27 to TRBJ2-7, with D perhaps TRBD1 (6 bases). CDR3 coding DNA: TGTGCCAGCAGTCTACAGGGTTTTGGTTCCTACGAGCAGTACTTC. Protein sequence: CASSLQGFGSYEQYF.